A selection of T cell receptor beta chains follows, all from one sample in a study of T-cell memory formation after mild COVID-19. TCRdb fed the 5' RACE reads into MiXCR, producing one record per CDR3 protein. The sample includes roughly 29,000 distinct CDR3 sequences, about 8% of them seen just once. Material for sequencing was PBMCs or a T cell subset sorted from them (not recorded which). These receptors were obtained from an adult woman who had mild COVID-19 (a few samples of this study predate the infection). Cell type and time point are not known. CDR3s include the opening cysteine and the closing phenylalanine or tryptophan. D genes are given only for firm matches. Clone size is not always given. Where it is, it says once, few, many or a class for expanded clones.

clone size	V gene	J gene	D gene	CDR3 DNA	CDR3 protein
many	TRBV5-1	TRBJ2-7	TRBD1	TGCGCCAGCAGCTTGGCCGGGACAGTCCCCTACGAGCAGTACTTC	CASSLAGTVPYEQYF
few	TRBV24-1	TRBJ2-1	-	TGTGCCACCAGTGATGTTAGCGGCATCTCCTACAATGAGCAGTTCTTC	CATSDVSGISYNEQFF
many	TRBV6-6	TRBJ2-7	TRBD2	TGTGCCAGCAGCCTCAGGGAGGGAGTTTACGAGCAGTACTTC	CASSLREGVYEQYF
-	TRBV6-6	TRBJ2-5	-	TGTGCCAGCAGCCCTCTGTACCAAGAGACCCAGTACTTC	CASSPLYQETQYF
many	TRBV15	TRBJ2-7	-	TGTGCCACCAGCAGAGACAGGAATCAAAACTACGAGCAGTACTTC	CATSRDRNQNYEQYF
many	TRBV12-3/TRBV12-4	TRBJ1-1	TRBD1	TGTGCCAGCAGTGTGGGACAGGGGGACACTGAAGCTTTCTTT	CASSVGQGDTEAFF
many	TRBV9	TRBJ2-3	-	TGTGCCAGCAGCGGGGACTCACTGAGCACAGATACGCAGTATTTT	CASSGDSLSTDTQYF
many	TRBV2	TRBJ1-2	-	TGTGCCAGCAGTGAAGGCAGGAACTATGGCTACACCTTC	CASSEGRNYGYTF
many	TRBV7-9	TRBJ1-2	TRBD1	TGTGCCAGCAGCTTCCCAACAGGGGGGATAAACTATGGCTACACCTTC	CASSFPTGGINYGYTF
many	TRBV7-2	TRBJ1-2	-	TGTGCCAGCAGCTCGACCGCGGGGTATGGCTACACCTTC	CASSSTAGYGYTF
many	TRBV21-1	TRBJ1-2	-	TGTGCCAGCAGCAAATCCTCCGGGGGACATGGCTACACCTTC	CASSKSSGGHGYTF
many	TRBV7-9	TRBJ1-3	TRBD1	TGTGCCAGCAGCGACAGGGGGCCTGGAAACACCATATATTTT	CASSDRGPGNTIYF
many	TRBV29-1	TRBJ1-2	-	TGCAGCGTTGTTCCGGGGGGCACTAACTATGGCTACACCTTC	CSVVPGGTNYGYTF
many	TRBV3-1	TRBJ2-6	TRBD2	TGTGCCAGCAGCCAAGTTGCGGGAGGGACACCTGGGGCCAACGTCCTGACTTTC	CASSQVAGGTPGANVLTF
many	TRBV2	TRBJ2-1	-	TGTGCCAGCAGTGTAAGGGTGTTGAATGAGCAGTTCTTC	CASSVRVLNEQFF
many	TRBV7-2	TRBJ1-4	-	TGTGCCAGCAGCTTAGATCATGGCAGGGTCGATGAAAAACTGTTTTTT	CASSLDHGRVDEKLFF
-	TRBV24-1	TRBJ2-1	TRBD2	TGTGCCACCAGTGCCGCGGGGGGTCCCTACAATGAGCAGTTCTTC	CATSAAGGPYNEQFF
many	TRBV12-3/TRBV12-4	TRBJ2-5	TRBD1	TGTGCCAGCAGTTTAGGGGACAGGGCTGAGACCCAGTACTTC	CASSLGDRAETQYF
few	TRBV25-1	TRBJ2-7	-	TGTGCCAGCAACGAAGGTCCCGAGCAGTACTTC	CASNEGPEQYF
many	TRBV12-3/TRBV12-4	TRBJ2-7	TRBD1	TGTGCCAGCAGTTTGGGGATGACGGGGACAGGGTCCTACGAGCAGTACTTC	CASSLGMTGTGSYEQYF
many	TRBV5-1	TRBJ2-1	-	TGCGCCAGCAGCACTATACAGGGAATGGGGGGATACAATGAGCAGTTCTTC	CASSTIQGMGGYNEQFF
many	TRBV20-1	TRBJ2-7	-	TGCAGTGCTAGAGATTTGCTCGCGGGCTCCTACGAGCAGTACTTC	CSARDLLAGSYEQYF
many	TRBV7-2	TRBJ1-2	-	TGTGCCAGCAGCCCACGGGGGGGGGATGGCTACACCTTC	CASSPRGGDGYTF
-	TRBV20-1	TRBJ1-5	-	TGCAGTGCTAGTCCCTCAGGGTACTATCAGCCCCAGCATTTT	CSASPSGYYQPQHF
many	TRBV6-6	TRBJ2-1	TRBD2	TGTGCCAGCAGCCCTACTCCGGGGACTAGTACCACTGAGCAGTTCTTC	CASSPTPGTSTTEQFF
many	TRBV15	TRBJ2-3	-	TGTGCCACCAGCTATGATGGGGCCTCTAGCACAGATACGCAGTATTTT	CATSYDGASSTDTQYF
many	TRBV14	TRBJ2-1	-	TGTGCCAGCAGCCACCTGACAGAGCAGTTCTTC	CASSHLTEQFF
-	TRBV20-1	TRBJ1-6	-	TGCAGTGCTAGAGAGATGATCAGAGAGTTCGGTTCACCCCTCCACTTT	CSAREMIREFGSPLHF
many	TRBV12-3/TRBV12-4	TRBJ1-1	-	TGTGCCAGCAGGGACACGGGGGAAGCGCGGGACACTGAAGCTTTCTTT	CASRDTGEARDTEAFF
many	TRBV4-1	TRBJ2-3	-	TGCGCCAGCAGCCCGCAGTCAGATACGCAGTATTTT	CASSPQSDTQYF
many	TRBV19	TRBJ1-1	-	TGTGCCAGTATACCCCCGGGCCGACCTTCAGGAGCTTTCTTT	CASIPPGRPSGAFF
many	TRBV9	TRBJ2-7	TRBD1	TGTGCCAGCAGCGGTTACGAGACAGGGGTAGTACCCGGCGAGCAGTACTTC	CASSGYETGVVPGEQYF
many	TRBV20-1	TRBJ2-7	TRBD2	TGCAGTGCTAGACGGGGGGGGGATGCCTACGAGCAGTACTTC	CSARRGGDAYEQYF
many	TRBV5-6	TRBJ2-1	TRBD2	TGTGCCAGCAGCCGCCGTAGCGGGTTGGGGAATGAGCAGTTCTTC	CASSRRSGLGNEQFF
many	TRBV9	TRBJ2-7	TRBD2	TGTGCCAGCAGCGCGGGACTAGCTGACGAGCAGTACTTC	CASSAGLADEQYF
many	TRBV29-1	TRBJ1-2	TRBD1	TGCAGCGTTGTGACAGGGATTAATGGCTACACCTTC	CSVVTGINGYTF
many	TRBV5-1	TRBJ2-7	-	TGCGCCAGCAGCCGTCCTCCCCCTCCGGAATCGGGTCAAGAGTACTTC	CASSRPPPPESGQEYF
many	TRBV21-1	TRBJ2-3	-	TGTGCCAGCAGCGTCGGGGTAACAGATACGCAGTATTTT	CASSVGVTDTQYF
many	TRBV5-1	TRBJ2-3	TRBD2	TGCGCCAGCAGCTCCCGCCCTGGCGGGGGGGCCGCGGATACGCAGTATTTT	CASSSRPGGGAADTQYF
many	TRBV6-2/TRBV6-3	TRBJ2-7	TRBD1	TGTGCCAGCAGGACCGGGACAGGCTCCTACGAGCAGTACTTC	CASRTGTGSYEQYF
many	TRBV5-4	TRBJ2-5	-	TGTGCCAGCAGCCTTCAAGGGGGGGAGACCCAGTACTTC	CASSLQGGETQYF
few	TRBV3-1	TRBJ2-5	TRBD1	TGTGCCAGCAGCCCCTCACCGATTGACAGGGGATATCGAGAGACCCAGTACTTC	CASSPSPIDRGYRETQYF
many	TRBV12-3/TRBV12-4	TRBJ2-7	TRBD2	TGTGCCAGCAGTTTAGGGCTAGCGGCTTACGAGCAGTACTTC	CASSLGLAAYEQYF
many	TRBV5-1	TRBJ2-3	-	TGCGCCAGCAGCTTGACAGGGACAGATACGCAGTATTTT	CASSLTGTDTQYF